The clone carrying this T cell receptor beta chain was recorded a few times. Original processing methods: The authors estimated nucleated cell counts from reference gene primer amplification. Libraries were prepared by immunoSEQ multiplex PCR; TCRdb keeps only in-frame clonotypes and omits some of them. That table furnishes V, J and clone size, whereas the DNA furnished D and trimming. The repertoire has around 400,000 clones, roughly 90% of them found once; the top ten carry 0.95% to 1.5%. The record originates from a study of blood T cell repertoires in COVID-19. For the study at large: The study drew acute and convalescent COVID-19 samples from the United States, Italy and Spain. The cDNA or gDNA used as material had been derived from T cells, B-cell-depleted T cells, or PBMCs.

The CDR3 has 17 amino acids. After removal of 3 bases from V and 7 bases from J, the junction contained 7 bases not matched to a gene. Germline V lookup: CDR1 LGHNA, CDR2 YNFKEQ. Sequencing used peripheral blood. The chain combines TRBV4-2 with TRBJ2-3; 16 nucleotides align to TRBD2. This sequence was found in a man between 35 and 55 years old with acute or convalescent COVID-19. The CDR3 reads CASSQGLAGGPGNTQYF. The CDR3 DNA follows: TGTGCCAGCAGCCAGGGACTAGCGGGGGGGCCCGGGAATACGCAGTATTTT.